This TCR beta chain was documented in a study of cytomegalovirus exposure and HLA in healthy donors. Trimming took 2 bases from V and 6 from J, leaving 11 bases between them. The CDR3 is 14 amino acids. The germline V gene encodes CDR1 LNHDA and CDR2 SQIVND (reference sequence). PCR involved 60 Vbeta and 13 Jbeta primers. The assay was immunoSEQ multiplex PCR, and TCRdb's table has in-frame clones only and misses some. This sample has fewer than 200,000 clones; roughly 80% occur once, and the top ten carry approximately 2.5%. The receptor's source is a man aged 55-75 years in good health and CMV-seronegative. The sequencing sample was made of PBMCs. This chain joins TRBV19 and TRBJ2-1, with D possibly matching TRBD2 (6 bases). CDR3 protein: CASSINAGRNEQFF. CDR3 nucleotides: TGTGCCAGTAGTATAAATGCGGGGCGCAATGAGCAGTTCTTC.